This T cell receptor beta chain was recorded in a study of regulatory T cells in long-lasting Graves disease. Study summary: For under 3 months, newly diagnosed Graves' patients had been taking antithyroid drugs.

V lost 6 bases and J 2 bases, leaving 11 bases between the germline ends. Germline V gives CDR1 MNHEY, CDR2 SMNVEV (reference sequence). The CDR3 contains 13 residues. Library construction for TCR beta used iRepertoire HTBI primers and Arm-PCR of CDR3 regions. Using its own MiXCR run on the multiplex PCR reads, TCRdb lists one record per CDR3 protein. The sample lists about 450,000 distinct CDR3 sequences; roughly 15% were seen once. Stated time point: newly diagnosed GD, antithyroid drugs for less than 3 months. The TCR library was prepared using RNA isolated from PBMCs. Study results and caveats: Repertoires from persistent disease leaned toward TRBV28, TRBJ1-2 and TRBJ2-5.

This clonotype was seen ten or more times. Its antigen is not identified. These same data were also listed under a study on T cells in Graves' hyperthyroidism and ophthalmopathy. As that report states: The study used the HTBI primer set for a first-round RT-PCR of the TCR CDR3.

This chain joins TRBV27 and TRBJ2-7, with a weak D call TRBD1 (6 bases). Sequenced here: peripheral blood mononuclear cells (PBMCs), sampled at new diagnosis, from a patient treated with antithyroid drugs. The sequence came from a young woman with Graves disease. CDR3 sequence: CASRQTGPYEQYF. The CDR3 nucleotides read TGTGCCAGCAGGCAAACAGGGCCCTACGAGCAGTACTTC.